This T cell receptor beta chain is drawn from a study of blood T cell repertoires in COVID-19. The assay was immunoSEQ multiplex PCR, and TCRdb's table has in-frame clones only and misses some. The sample lists approximately 85,000 clones, 92% occurring once. The receptor was isolated from a woman aged 60 to 75 with active COVID-19. Sequencing used peripheral blood.

CDR3 in DNA: TGTGCCAGCAGCTTAAAGAGCGGGAGGGCCGGAAATGAGCAGTTCTTC. It codes for CASSLKSGRAGNEQFF. The chain links TRBV7-3 to TRBJ2-1; 10 bases are a match to TRBD2. V was clipped by 1 base and J by 7 bases; unmatched bases: 7. The CDR3 loop spans 16 amino acids. Germline loops: CDR1 SGHTA, CDR2 FQGTGA.